A selection of T cell receptor beta chains follows, all from one sample in a study of long-term antiretroviral therapy in people with HIV. Profiling relied on immunoSEQ multiplex PCR, and the TCRdb table lists in-frame clones only, not all of them. This table holds tens of thousands of clones, approximately 83% found once. Sequenced here: unsorted PBMCs, sampled 1.2 years after starting antiretroviral therapy. All receptors derive from a man aged 45-65 years with HIV. CDR3s leave out the opening cysteine and the closing phenylalanine or tryptophan.

v_call,j_call,cdr3_aa
TRBV10-3,TRBJ2-1,ATTAANEQF
TRBV7-8,TRBJ1-5,ATTHTRKEQPQH
TRBV30,TRBJ2-3,AWKGIFKVTQY
TRBV7-9,TRBJ2-2,ASSRQGPELF
TRBV7-2,TRBJ2-1,ASSPRGTGVGYNEQF
TRBV5-1,TRBJ2-5,ASSLGGYQETQY
TRBV11-2,TRBJ2-7,ATRLEGGVSYEQY
TRBV5-5,TRBJ2-5,ASSPTFGSQETQY
TRBV10-2,TRBJ2-3,ASRTGLTDTQY
TRBV11-3,TRBJ2-7,ASSLASQGYEQY
TRBV6-1,TRBJ2-3,ASSEGSSTDTQY
TRBV2,TRBJ1-1,ASSEGETEAF
TRBV14,TRBJ1-1,ASSPGQGAPTEAF
TRBV7-8,TRBJ2-1,ASSLPLGEQF
TRBV10-1,TRBJ1-5,ASSQSSGARAKDNQPQH
TRBV5-4,TRBJ2-6,ASSLAGRVSGANVLT
TRBV30,TRBJ1-4,AGGQGVPTNEKLF
TRBV5-4,TRBJ2-1,ASSLGDFSYNEQF
TRBV11-2,TRBJ2-2,ASSETSGVPGELF